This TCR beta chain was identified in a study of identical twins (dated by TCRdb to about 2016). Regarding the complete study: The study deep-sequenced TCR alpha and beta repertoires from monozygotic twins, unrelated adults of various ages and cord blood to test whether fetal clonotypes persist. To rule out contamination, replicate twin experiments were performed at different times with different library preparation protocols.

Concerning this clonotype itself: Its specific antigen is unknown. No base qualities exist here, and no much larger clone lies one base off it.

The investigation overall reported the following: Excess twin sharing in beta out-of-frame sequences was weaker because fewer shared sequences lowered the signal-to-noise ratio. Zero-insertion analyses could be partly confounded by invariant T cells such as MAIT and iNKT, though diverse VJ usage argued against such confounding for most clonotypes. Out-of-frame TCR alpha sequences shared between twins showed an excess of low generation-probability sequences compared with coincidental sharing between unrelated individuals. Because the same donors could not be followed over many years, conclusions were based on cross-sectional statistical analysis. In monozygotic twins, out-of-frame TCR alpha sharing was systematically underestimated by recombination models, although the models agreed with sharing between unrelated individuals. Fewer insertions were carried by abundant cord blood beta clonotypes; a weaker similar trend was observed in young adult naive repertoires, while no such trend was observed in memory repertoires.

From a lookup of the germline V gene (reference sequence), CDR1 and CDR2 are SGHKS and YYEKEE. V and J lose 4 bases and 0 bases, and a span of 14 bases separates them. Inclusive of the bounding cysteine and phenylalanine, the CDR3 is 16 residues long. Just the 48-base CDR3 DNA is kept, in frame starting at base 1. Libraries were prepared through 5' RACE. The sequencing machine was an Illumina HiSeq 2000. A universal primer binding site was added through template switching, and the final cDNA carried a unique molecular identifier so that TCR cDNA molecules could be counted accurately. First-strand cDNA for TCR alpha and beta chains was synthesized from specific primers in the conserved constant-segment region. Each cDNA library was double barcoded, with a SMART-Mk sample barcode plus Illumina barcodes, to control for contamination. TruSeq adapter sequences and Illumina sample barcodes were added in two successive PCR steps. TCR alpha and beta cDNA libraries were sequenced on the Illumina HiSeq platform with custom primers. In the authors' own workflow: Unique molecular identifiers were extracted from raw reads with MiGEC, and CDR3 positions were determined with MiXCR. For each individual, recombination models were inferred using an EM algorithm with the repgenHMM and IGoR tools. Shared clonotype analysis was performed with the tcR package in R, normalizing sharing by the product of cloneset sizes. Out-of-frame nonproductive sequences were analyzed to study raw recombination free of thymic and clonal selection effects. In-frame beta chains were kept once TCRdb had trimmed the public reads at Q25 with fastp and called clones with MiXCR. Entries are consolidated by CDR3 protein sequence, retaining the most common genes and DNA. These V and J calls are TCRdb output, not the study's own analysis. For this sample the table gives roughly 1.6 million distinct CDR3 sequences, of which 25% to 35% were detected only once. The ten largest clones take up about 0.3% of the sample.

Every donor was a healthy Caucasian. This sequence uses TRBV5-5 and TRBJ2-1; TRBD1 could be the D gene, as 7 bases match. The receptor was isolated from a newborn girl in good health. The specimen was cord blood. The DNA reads TGTGCCAGCAGCGGTCGACAGGGAGGCTCCTACAATGAGCAGTTCTTC. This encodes CASSGRQGGSYNEQFF.